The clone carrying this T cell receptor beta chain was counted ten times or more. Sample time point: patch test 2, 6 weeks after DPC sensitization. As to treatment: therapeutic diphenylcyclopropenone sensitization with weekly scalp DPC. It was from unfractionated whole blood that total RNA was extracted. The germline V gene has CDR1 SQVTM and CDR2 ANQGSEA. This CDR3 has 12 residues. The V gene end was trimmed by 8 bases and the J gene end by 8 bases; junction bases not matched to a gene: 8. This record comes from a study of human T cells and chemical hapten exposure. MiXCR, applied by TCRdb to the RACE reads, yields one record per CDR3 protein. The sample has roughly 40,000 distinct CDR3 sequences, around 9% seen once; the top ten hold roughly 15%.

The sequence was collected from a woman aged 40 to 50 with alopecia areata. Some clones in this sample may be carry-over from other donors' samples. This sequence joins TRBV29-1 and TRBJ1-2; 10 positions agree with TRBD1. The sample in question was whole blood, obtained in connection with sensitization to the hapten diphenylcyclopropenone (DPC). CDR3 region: CSTDRGPRGYTF. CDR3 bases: TGCAGCACAGACAGGGGGCCGAGGGGCTACACCTTC.